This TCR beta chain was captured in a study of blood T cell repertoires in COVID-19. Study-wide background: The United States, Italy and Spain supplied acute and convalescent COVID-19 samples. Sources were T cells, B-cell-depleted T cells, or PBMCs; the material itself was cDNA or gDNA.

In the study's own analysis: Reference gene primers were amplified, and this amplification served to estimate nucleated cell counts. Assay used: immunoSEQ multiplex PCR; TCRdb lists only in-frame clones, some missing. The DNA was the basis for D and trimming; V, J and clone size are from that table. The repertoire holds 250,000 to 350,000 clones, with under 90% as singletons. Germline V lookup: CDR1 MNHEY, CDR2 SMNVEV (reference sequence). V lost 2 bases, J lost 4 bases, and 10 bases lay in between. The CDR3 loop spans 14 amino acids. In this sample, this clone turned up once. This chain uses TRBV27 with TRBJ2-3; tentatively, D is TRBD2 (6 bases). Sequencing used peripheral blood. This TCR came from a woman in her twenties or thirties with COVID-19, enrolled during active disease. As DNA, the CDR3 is TGTGCCAGCAGTTTAGGGGGGAGAGCAGATACGCAGTATTTT. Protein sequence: CASSLGGRADTQYF.